The rows below give T cell receptor beta chains drawn from one sample of a study of blood T cells in healthy people across ages. Via MiXCR, TCRdb re-called the 5' RACE reads, giving one row per CDR3 protein. The sample holds around 670,000 distinct CDR3 sequences, less than 35% seen once. The sequenced sample was blood. These receptors came from a woman of 80 years or more in good health. Each CDR3 is given with its conserved first and last residue. D genes are given only for firm matches. The listing skips clone size in some rows; elsewhere it reads once, few, many or a size class.

D: TRBD1
V: TRBV7-2
size: NA
J: TRBJ2-7
DNA: TGTGCCAGCAGCCCACAGGACAGGATCGCCTACGAGCAGTACTTC
CDR3: CASSPQDRIAYEQYF

D: NA
V: TRBV7-7
size: few
J: TRBJ2-3
DNA: TGTGCTAGCAGCTTCGCGGGTCAGGGTAATTCTGATACGCAGTATTTT
CDR3: CASSFAGQGNSDTQYF

D: TRBD2
V: TRBV6-2/TRBV6-3
size: many
J: TRBJ2-1
DNA: TGTGCCAGCAGCAGACTAGCGGGGGGCGGTTATGAGCAGTTCTTC
CDR3: CASSRLAGGGYEQFF

D: TRBD1
V: TRBV4-2
size: many
J: TRBJ1-2
DNA: TGTGCCAGCAGCCAAGATCTGGACAGGGGGCGCGGCTATGGCTACACCTTC
CDR3: CASSQDLDRGRGYGYTF

D: NA
V: TRBV7-9
size: many
J: TRBJ1-2
DNA: TGTGCCAGCAGCTTAGAGGGCGTCCTTGTTGGCTACACCTTC
CDR3: CASSLEGVLVGYTF

D: NA
V: TRBV6-1
size: NA
J: TRBJ1-1
DNA: TGTGCCAGCAGTAGAAAGGGGAACACTGAAGCTTTCTTT
CDR3: CASSRKGNTEAFF

D: NA
V: TRBV7-9
size: NA
J: TRBJ2-7
DNA: TGTGCCAGCACCCAGGACAGAAATAGGGATTACGAGCAGTACTTC
CDR3: CASTQDRNRDYEQYF

D: NA
V: TRBV5-8
size: NA
J: TRBJ2-1
DNA: TGTGCCAGCAGCTTGTCAGGGACAAATGCCTACAATGAGCAGTTCTTC
CDR3: CASSLSGTNAYNEQFF

D: NA
V: TRBV12-3/TRBV12-4
size: many
J: TRBJ2-7
DNA: TGTGCCAGCAGTCGGGGACGGTCCTCCGAGCAGTACTTC
CDR3: CASSRGRSSEQYF

D: NA
V: TRBV15
size: few
J: TRBJ2-3
DNA: TGTGCCACCAGCATGCCAGCAACTAGCACAGATACGCAGTATTTT
CDR3: CATSMPATSTDTQYF

D: NA
V: TRBV12-3/TRBV12-4
size: many
J: TRBJ2-7
DNA: TGTGCCAGCAGTTTAGGATCAACAGCCTACGAGCAGTACTTC
CDR3: CASSLGSTAYEQYF

D: TRBD1
V: TRBV4-3
size: NA
J: TRBJ1-4
DNA: TGCGCCAGCAGCCAAGGGGACAGGGAAGAGGAAAAACTGTTTTTT
CDR3: CASSQGDREEEKLFF

D: NA
V: TRBV20-1
size: NA
J: TRBJ2-1
DNA: TGCAGTGCTAGATCCGGGGGCCTCGTTACCTACAATGAGCAGTTCTTC
CDR3: CSARSGGLVTYNEQFF

D: TRBD2
V: TRBV19
size: NA
J: TRBJ2-4
DNA: TGTGCCAGTAGTATTCAGGGCGGGGGGGACATTCAGTACTTC
CDR3: CASSIQGGGDIQYF

D: NA
V: TRBV30
size: few
J: TRBJ2-6
DNA: TGTGGCTGGAATACTGGGGCCAACGTCCGGACTTTC
CDR3: CGWNTGANVRTF

D: NA
V: TRBV6-1
size: few
J: TRBJ1-6
DNA: TGTGCCAGCACTACGGCAGGGCCTAATTCACCCCTCCACTTT
CDR3: CASTTAGPNSPLHF

D: TRBD2
V: TRBV7-6
size: NA
J: TRBJ2-1
DNA: TGTGCCAGCAGCCCGGGATCTAAACTAGCGGGGGGGCCCTACAATGAGCAGTTCTTC
CDR3: CASSPGSKLAGGPYNEQFF

D: NA
V: TRBV6-6
size: many
J: TRBJ2-1
DNA: TGTGCCAGCAGCGACGATGGGGATGAGCAGTTCTTC
CDR3: CASSDDGDEQFF

D: TRBD1
V: TRBV7-2
size: NA
J: TRBJ2-1
DNA: TGCGCCAGCAGCTTGGGACAGGGCATTGAGCAGTTCTTC
CDR3: CASSLGQGIEQFF

D: NA
V: TRBV9
size: few
J: TRBJ2-2
DNA: TGTGCCAGCAGTCCCTCGCGGCGCGCGAACACCGGGGAGCTGTTTTTT
CDR3: CASSPSRRANTGELFF

D: TRBD2
V: TRBV5-1
size: many
J: TRBJ2-5
DNA: TGCGCCAGCAGCGGGGGGGTAGCGCAAGAGACCCAGTACTTC
CDR3: CASSGGVAQETQYF

D: TRBD1
V: TRBV10-3
size: many
J: TRBJ1-2
DNA: TGTGCCATCAGTGAGTCACAGGGGGCTCTCTATGGCTACACCTTC
CDR3: CAISESQGALYGYTF

D: NA
V: TRBV2
size: NA
J: TRBJ1-2
DNA: TGTGCCAGCAGTGAGGGCCTCCCCTATGGCTACACCTTC
CDR3: CASSEGLPYGYTF

D: NA
V: TRBV20-1
size: NA
J: TRBJ2-2
DNA: TGCAGTGCCTGGACCGGGGCGGCGAACACCGGGGAGCTGTTTTTT
CDR3: CSAWTGAANTGELFF

D: TRBD2
V: TRBV4-1
size: many
J: TRBJ2-5
DNA: TGCGCCAGCAGCCAGGGACTAGCGGGGTTCGAGACCCAGTACTTC
CDR3: CASSQGLAGFETQYF

D: NA
V: TRBV20-1
size: NA
J: TRBJ1-2
DNA: TGCAGTGCTCCCGACACTCGTAACTATGGCTACACCTTC
CDR3: CSAPDTRNYGYTF

D: NA
V: TRBV5-1
size: NA
J: TRBJ1-1
DNA: TGCGCCAGCAGCAAAGGACAGTCCCACACTGAAGCTTTCTTT
CDR3: CASSKGQSHTEAFF

D: NA
V: TRBV28
size: many
J: TRBJ2-7
DNA: TGTGCCAGCAGATCGGGGCGCAACGAGCAGTACTTC
CDR3: CASRSGRNEQYF

D: NA
V: TRBV6-1
size: NA
J: TRBJ1-5
DNA: TGTGCCAGCAGTGAAGCTAGGGTTTATGGCAATCAGCCCCAGCATTTT
CDR3: CASSEARVYGNQPQHF

D: NA
V: TRBV11-2
size: NA
J: TRBJ2-1
DNA: TGTGCCAGCAGGTCGTGGGGGTCCGGGAATGAGCAGTTCTTC
CDR3: CASRSWGSGNEQFF

D: NA
V: TRBV6-2/TRBV6-3
size: many
J: TRBJ2-3
DNA: TGTGCCAGCAGCCCACTTAGAGGGCAGGGACGGGCGCAGTATTTT
CDR3: CASSPLRGQGRAQYF

D: NA
V: TRBV6-6
size: NA
J: TRBJ2-1
DNA: TGTGCCAGCAGTATCTCCTACAATGAGCAGTTCTTC
CDR3: CASSISYNEQFF

D: NA
V: TRBV5-1
size: NA
J: TRBJ1-1
DNA: TGCGCCAGCAGCTTCCCCGGGAGCACTGAAGCTTTCTTT
CDR3: CASSFPGSTEAFF

D: TRBD1
V: TRBV4-2
size: NA
J: TRBJ1-4
DNA: TGTGCCAGCAGCCAAGAGGGACAGGGTAATGAAAAACTGTTTTTT
CDR3: CASSQEGQGNEKLFF

D: TRBD1
V: TRBV30
size: NA
J: TRBJ2-7
DNA: TGTGCCTGGATTGCACAGGGGGCAAGAGAGCAGTACTTC
CDR3: CAWIAQGAREQYF

D: TRBD1
V: TRBV5-1
size: many
J: TRBJ1-2
DNA: TGCGCCAGCAGCTTGGACGGACAGGGGGCATATGGCTACACCTTC
CDR3: CASSLDGQGAYGYTF

D: TRBD1
V: TRBV20-1
size: many
J: TRBJ2-3
DNA: TGCAGTGCGATGACAGGGGTGAGGGATACGCAGTATTTT
CDR3: CSAMTGVRDTQYF

D: NA
V: TRBV7-8
size: many
J: TRBJ2-7
DNA: TGTGCCAGCAGCTTCGAGGGGTCCCTCGACGAGCAGTACTTC
CDR3: CASSFEGSLDEQYF

D: TRBD1
V: TRBV28
size: NA
J: TRBJ2-5
DNA: TGTGCCAGCAGGGACAGGGGGTATGAGACCCAGTACTTC
CDR3: CASRDRGYETQYF

D: TRBD2
V: TRBV7-8
size: many
J: TRBJ2-2
DNA: TGTGCCAGCAGCTTCGCGGGGGGGGCACCAAGCACCGGGGAGCTGTTTTTT
CDR3: CASSFAGGAPSTGELFF

D: NA
V: TRBV6-6
size: few
J: TRBJ1-5
DNA: TGTGCCAGCAGTTACCGAAGGGAAGGCAATCAGCCCCAGCATTTT
CDR3: CASSYRREGNQPQHF

D: NA
V: TRBV5-5
size: many
J: TRBJ1-5
DNA: TGTGCCAGCAGCAAAGGGACGGCTGGGAATCAGCCCCAGCATTTT
CDR3: CASSKGTAGNQPQHF

D: TRBD1
V: TRBV6-1
size: many
J: TRBJ2-3
DNA: TGTGCCAGCAGTGACCCCGGGACAGGCACAGATACGCAGTATTTT
CDR3: CASSDPGTGTDTQYF

D: TRBD2
V: TRBV4-2
size: many
J: TRBJ2-7
DNA: TGTGCCAGCAGCCAAGAGGTAGCGGGGACCCGGGAGCAGTACTTC
CDR3: CASSQEVAGTREQYF

D: NA
V: TRBV20-1
size: NA
J: TRBJ1-1
DNA: TGCAGTACTAAAGGCGGGGGGTCTCCGACTGAAGCTTTCTTT
CDR3: CSTKGGGSPTEAFF

D: NA
V: TRBV5-1
size: many
J: TRBJ2-7
DNA: TGCGCCAGCAGGGCAGGACAGAACTCCTACGAGCAGTACTTC
CDR3: CASRAGQNSYEQYF

D: TRBD2
V: TRBV5-1
size: many
J: TRBJ2-5
DNA: TGCGCCAGCAGCCCGAGAGCCAGCGGGGGGATGCAAGAGACCCAGTACTTC
CDR3: CASSPRASGGMQETQYF

D: NA
V: TRBV7-8
size: NA
J: TRBJ1-1
DNA: TGTGCCAGCAGCTCCTTCGGACGGCAGGGCACTGAAGCTTTCTTT
CDR3: CASSSFGRQGTEAFF

D: NA
V: TRBV5-1
size: NA
J: TRBJ2-2
DNA: TGCGCCAGCAGCCAAAGTCCCCTGACCGGGGAGCTGTTTTTT
CDR3: CASSQSPLTGELFF

D: NA
V: TRBV7-6
size: few
J: TRBJ2-2
DNA: TGTGCCAGCAATGTTGTGGGGAGGAACACCGGGGAGCTGTTTTTT
CDR3: CASNVVGRNTGELFF

D: TRBD2
V: TRBV3-1
size: few
J: TRBJ2-7
DNA: TGTGCCAGCAGCCGTATTACTAGCGGGGGGGGCGAGCAGTACTTC
CDR3: CASSRITSGGGEQYF

D: NA
V: TRBV4-2
size: few
J: TRBJ1-4
DNA: TGTGCCAGCAGCCAAGAAAGCTTAACTAATGAAAAACGGTTTTTT
CDR3: CASSQESLTNEKRFF

D: TRBD2
V: TRBV7-6
size: many
J: TRBJ2-5
DNA: TGTGCCAGCAGCTTAGGACTAGCGGGGGTGGAGACCCAGTACTTC
CDR3: CASSLGLAGVETQYF

D: NA
V: TRBV9
size: many
J: TRBJ2-5
DNA: TGTGCCAGCAGCCCAAATTGGGAGACCCAGTACTTC
CDR3: CASSPNWETQYF

D: NA
V: TRBV18
size: many
J: TRBJ2-5
DNA: TGTGCCAGCTCACCACCGGGAGGCTATACTCAAGAGACCCAGTACTTC
CDR3: CASSPPGGYTQETQYF